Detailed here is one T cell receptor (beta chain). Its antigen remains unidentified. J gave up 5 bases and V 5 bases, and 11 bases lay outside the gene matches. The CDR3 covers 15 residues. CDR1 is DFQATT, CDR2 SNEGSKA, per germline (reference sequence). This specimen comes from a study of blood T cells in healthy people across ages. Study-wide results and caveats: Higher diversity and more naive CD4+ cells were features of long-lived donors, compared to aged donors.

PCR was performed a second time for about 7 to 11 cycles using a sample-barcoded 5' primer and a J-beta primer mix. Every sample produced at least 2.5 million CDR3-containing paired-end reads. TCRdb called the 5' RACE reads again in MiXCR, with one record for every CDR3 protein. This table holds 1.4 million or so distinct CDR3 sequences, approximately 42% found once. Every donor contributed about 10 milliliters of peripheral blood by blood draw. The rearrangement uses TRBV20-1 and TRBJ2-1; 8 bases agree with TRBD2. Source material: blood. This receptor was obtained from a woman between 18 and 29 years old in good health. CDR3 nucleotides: TGCAGTGCTTTTCCACGGGGGGGCCTCAACAATGAGCAGTTCTTC. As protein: CSAFPRGGLNNEQFF.